A selection of T cell receptor beta chains follows, all from one sample in a study of preoperative IRX-2 immunotherapy in early breast cancer. Here immunoSEQ multiplex PCR was the method, and the copy in TCRdb shows in-frame clones only, minus some. Among some 35,000 clones listed, 65% to 90% were seen once. The starting material was lymph node tissue, obtained after IRX-2 immunotherapy. These receptors all stem from a human donor with breast cancer. Each CDR3 is given with its conserved first and last residue. D genes are given only for firm matches.

D	length	V	J	CDR3
.	13	TRBV28	TRBJ1-1	CASSDPPPLEAFF
TRBD2	14	TRBV28	TRBJ2-7	CASSLAGETYEQYF
.	16	TRBV19	TRBJ2-3	CASRPLNRGRTDTQYF
.	14	TRBV19	TRBJ2-1	CASSRDAFGNEQFF
.	15	TRBV29-1	TRBJ1-2	CSVEDHLAGWYGYTF
.	14	TRBV9	TRBJ1-5	CASSVGTGNQPQHF
.	15	TRBV19	TRBJ2-1	CASSPGRTLGNEQFF
.	16	TRBV19	TRBJ1-1	CASSIIIGQLNTEAFF
.	15	TRBV10-3	TRBJ1-2	CAISEGLQSGYGYTF
.	14	TRBV28	TRBJ1-6	CASSLLDSNSPLHF
.	13	TRBV12-5	TRBJ1-1	CASGLTVNTEAFF
.	14	TRBV6-8	TRBJ1-5	CASSYSNVDQPQHF
TRBD1	13	TRBV6-8	TRBJ1-2	CASTSEGASGYTF
.	12	TRBV6-8	TRBJ2-5	CASSNYDETQYF
.	17	TRBV7-6	TRBJ1-1	CASSRLPRQAKITEAFF
.	13	TRBV28	TRBJ2-7	CASMRGSPYEQYF
.	18	TRBV11-3	TRBJ1-1	CASSLDGPTDETDTEAFF
.	15	TRBV5-1	TRBJ2-7	CASSLAGVGNYEQYF
.	12	TRBV27	TRBJ2-2	CASSFRTGELFF
.	16	TRBV28	TRBJ1-4	CASSFGWTAPNEKLFF
TRBD1	17	TRBV30	TRBJ1-4	CASRTGGMWNANEKLFF
TRBD1	15	TRBV6-8	TRBJ1-6	CASSDRGAWNSPLHF
TRBD1	17	TRBV10-3	TRBJ2-2	CAISEPPGQGVTGELFF
.	15	TRBV28	TRBJ2-2	CASSVYSAGTGELFF
.	12	TRBV6-8	TRBJ1-2	CAISPNNYGYTF
TRBD1	15	TRBV19	TRBJ1-6	CASSTQGGRGSPLHF
.	14	TRBV6-1	TRBJ1-5	CAISEGFSNQPQHF
.	13	TRBV25-1	TRBJ2-7	CASSPALTYEQYF
.	12	TRBV18	TRBJ1-1	CASSGQGTEAFF
.	13	TRBV18	TRBJ2-2	CASSPSVTGELFF
.	18	TRBV14	TRBJ1-1	CASSQRPTRTPQNTEAFF
.	14	TRBV5-1	TRBJ1-1	CASSIGHRGTEAFF
TRBD2	15	TRBV10-2	TRBJ2-1	CASSESSGASGEQFF
TRBD1	17	TRBV7-7	TRBJ2-1	CASSRRTGARGYNEQFF
.	12	TRBV28	TRBJ2-7	CASRRGIDEQYF
.	14	TRBV6-8	TRBJ2-7	CASSSLSTDYEQYF
.	13	TRBV19	TRBJ1-5	CASSTGGLQPQHF
.	16	TRBV5-1	TRBJ1-6	CASSFIGGADNSPLHF